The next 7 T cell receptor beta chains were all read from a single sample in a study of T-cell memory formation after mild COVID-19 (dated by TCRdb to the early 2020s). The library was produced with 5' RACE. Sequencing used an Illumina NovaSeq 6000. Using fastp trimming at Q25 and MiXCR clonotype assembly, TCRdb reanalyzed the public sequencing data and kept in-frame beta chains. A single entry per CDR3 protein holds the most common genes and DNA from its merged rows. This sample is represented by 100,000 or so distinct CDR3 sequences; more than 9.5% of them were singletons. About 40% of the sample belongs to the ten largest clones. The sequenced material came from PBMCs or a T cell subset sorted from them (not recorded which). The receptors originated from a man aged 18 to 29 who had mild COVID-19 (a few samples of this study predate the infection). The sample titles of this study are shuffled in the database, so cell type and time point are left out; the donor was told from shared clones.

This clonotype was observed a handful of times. The DNA for the CDR3 is TGTGCCAGCAGCTTAACGGGGGTTGAGACCCAGTACTTC. It specifies CASSLTGVETQYF. This chain joins TRBV7-3 and TRBJ2-5; D assignment may be TRBD1 or TRBD2 (5 bases each). CDR1 is SGHTA, CDR2 FQGTGA, per germline. V gave up 0 bases and J gave up 5 bases, with 7 bases separating them. This CDR3 spans 13 amino acids.

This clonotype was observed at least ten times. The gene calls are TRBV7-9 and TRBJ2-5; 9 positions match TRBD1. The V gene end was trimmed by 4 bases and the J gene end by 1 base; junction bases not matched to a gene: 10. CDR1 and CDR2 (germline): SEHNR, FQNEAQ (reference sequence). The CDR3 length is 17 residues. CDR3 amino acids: CASSSVGTGPIQETQYF. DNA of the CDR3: TGTGCCAGCAGCTCTGTCGGGACAGGGCCCATCCAAGAGACCCAGTACTTC.

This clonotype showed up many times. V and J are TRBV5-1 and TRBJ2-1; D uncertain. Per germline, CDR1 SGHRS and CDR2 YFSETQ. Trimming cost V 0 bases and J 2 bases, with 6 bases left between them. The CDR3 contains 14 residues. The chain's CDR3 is CASSLAGAYNEQFF. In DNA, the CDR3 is TGCGCCAGCAGCTTGGCCGGTGCCTACAATGAGCAGTTCTTC.

The chain's CDR3 is CASSQDLSSYNEQFF. The CDR3 DNA is TGTGCCAGCAGCCAAGACTTGAGCTCCTACAATGAGCAGTTCTTC. The gene calls are TRBV3-1 and TRBJ2-1; D is undetermined. Germline V gives CDR1 LGHDT, CDR2 YNNKEL (reference sequence). This CDR3 region has 15 residues. V was trimmed by 0 bases and J by 0 bases, leaving 6 bases between them.

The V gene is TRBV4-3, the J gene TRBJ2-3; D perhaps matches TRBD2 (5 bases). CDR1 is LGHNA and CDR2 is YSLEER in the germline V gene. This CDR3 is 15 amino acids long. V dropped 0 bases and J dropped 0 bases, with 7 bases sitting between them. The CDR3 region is CASSQDRTSTDTQYF. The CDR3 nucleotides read TGCGCCAGCAGCCAAGATAGGACTAGCACAGATACGCAGTATTTT.

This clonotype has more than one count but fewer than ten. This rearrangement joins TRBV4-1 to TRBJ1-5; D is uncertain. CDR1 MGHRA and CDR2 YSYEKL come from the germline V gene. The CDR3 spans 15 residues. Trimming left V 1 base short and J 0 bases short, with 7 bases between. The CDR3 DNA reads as TGCGCCAGCAGCCAAGTCGCAAGTAGCAATCAGCCCCAGCATTTT. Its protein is CASSQVASSNQPQHF.

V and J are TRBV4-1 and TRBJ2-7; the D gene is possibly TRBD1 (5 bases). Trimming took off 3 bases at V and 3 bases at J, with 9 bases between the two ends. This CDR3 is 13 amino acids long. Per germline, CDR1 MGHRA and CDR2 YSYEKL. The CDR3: CASSQPGHYEQYV. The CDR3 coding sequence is TGCGCCAGCAGCCAGCCCGGACACTACGAGCAGTACGTC.